This T cell receptor beta chain was sequenced in a study of OX40 agonist ivuxolimab in advanced cancers. The method was immunoSEQ multiplex PCR; TCRdb's version includes in-frame clones alone and lacks a portion of them. Found here are fewer than 65,000 clones, 70% to 90% of them singletons; the top ten hold 0.3% to 0.35%. Broader study findings: Clonal expansion among partial responders at 0.1-3.0 mg/kg ranked near the lowest. There were, on average, more expanded clones in CD8+ T cells than in CD4+. At doses 0.1 to 3.0 mg/kg, CD4+ and CD8+ clones expanded.

The sampling schedule covered blood at baseline, cycle 4 day 1, and cycle 7 day 1. As concerns this clone: Its antigen is not known.

The CDR3 covers 19 residues. V lost 2 bases to trimming and J lost 0 bases; unmatched junction nucleotides: 14. Per germline, CDR1 SGHNT and CDR2 YYREEE (reference sequence). Sequenced here: CD4+ or CD8+ T cells sorted from blood, sampled in a trial of the OX40 agonist ivuxolimab. The sequence derives from an adult with an advanced solid tumor such as melanoma, head and neck, liver or kidney cancer. V is TRBV5-4 and J is TRBJ1-5; 7 bases match TRBD1. The CDR3 DNA reads as TGTGCCAGCAGCTTCCTTTCGGACAGGAATTTCTATAGCAATCAGCCCCAGCATTTT. Translated: CASSFLSDRNFYSNQPQHF.